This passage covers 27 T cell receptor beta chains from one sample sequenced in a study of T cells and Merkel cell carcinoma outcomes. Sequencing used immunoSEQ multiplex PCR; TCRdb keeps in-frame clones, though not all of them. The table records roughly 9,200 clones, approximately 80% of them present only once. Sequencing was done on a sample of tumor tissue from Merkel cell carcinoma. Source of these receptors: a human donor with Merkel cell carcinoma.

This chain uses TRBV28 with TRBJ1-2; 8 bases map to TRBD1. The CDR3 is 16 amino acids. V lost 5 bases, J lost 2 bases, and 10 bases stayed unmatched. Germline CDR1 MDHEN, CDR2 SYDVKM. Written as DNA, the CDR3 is TGTGCCAGCAGTCCCTTTCCCGGGACAGGAAACTATGGCTACACCTTC. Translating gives CASSPFPGTGNYGYTF.

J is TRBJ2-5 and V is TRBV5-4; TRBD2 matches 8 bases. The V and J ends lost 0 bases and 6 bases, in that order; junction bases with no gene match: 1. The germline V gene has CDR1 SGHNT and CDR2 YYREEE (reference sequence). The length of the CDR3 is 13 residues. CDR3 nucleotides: TGTGCCAGCAGCTTGGCGGGAGGGAAGACCCAGTACTTC. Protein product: CASSLAGGKTQYF.

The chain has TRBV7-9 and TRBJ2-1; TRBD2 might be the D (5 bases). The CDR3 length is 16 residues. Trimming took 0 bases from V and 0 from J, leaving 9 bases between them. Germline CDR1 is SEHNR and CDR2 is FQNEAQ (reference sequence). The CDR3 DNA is TGTGCCAGCAGCTTAGCGACGGGGAGCTCCTACAATGAGCAGTTCTTC. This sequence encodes CASSLATGSSYNEQFF.

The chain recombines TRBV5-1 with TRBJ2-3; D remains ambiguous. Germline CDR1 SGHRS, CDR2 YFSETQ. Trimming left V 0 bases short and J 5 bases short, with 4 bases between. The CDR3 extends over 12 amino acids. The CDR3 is CASSLGGDTQYF. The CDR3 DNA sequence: TGCGCCAGCAGCTTGGGTGGAGATACGCAGTATTTT.

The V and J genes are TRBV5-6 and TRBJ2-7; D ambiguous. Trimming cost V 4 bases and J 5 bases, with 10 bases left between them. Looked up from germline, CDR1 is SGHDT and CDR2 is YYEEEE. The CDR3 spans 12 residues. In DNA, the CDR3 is TGTGCCAGCAGCCGCTCGACCAACGAGCAGTACTTC. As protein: CASSRSTNEQYF. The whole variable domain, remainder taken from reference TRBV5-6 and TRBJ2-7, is DAGVTQSPTHLIKTRGQQVTLRCSPKSGHDTVSWYQQALGQGPQFIFQYYEEEERQRGNFPDRFSGHQFPNYSSELNVNALLLGDSALYLCASSRSTNEQYFGPGTRLTVT.

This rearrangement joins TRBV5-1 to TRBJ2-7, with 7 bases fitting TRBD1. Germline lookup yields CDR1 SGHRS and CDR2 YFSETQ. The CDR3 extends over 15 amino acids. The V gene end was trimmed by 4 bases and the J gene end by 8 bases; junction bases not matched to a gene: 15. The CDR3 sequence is CASSQIPGTDSKQYF. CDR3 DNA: TGCGCCAGCAGCCAGATCCCCGGGACAGACAGCAAGCAGTACTTC.

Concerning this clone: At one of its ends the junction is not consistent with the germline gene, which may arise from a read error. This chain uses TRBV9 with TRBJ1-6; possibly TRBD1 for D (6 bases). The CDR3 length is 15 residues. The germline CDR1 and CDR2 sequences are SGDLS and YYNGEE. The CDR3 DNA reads TGTGCCAGCAGCCCCCTGGGACACCCTGGTTCACCCCTCTACTTT. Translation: CASSPLGHPGSPLYF.

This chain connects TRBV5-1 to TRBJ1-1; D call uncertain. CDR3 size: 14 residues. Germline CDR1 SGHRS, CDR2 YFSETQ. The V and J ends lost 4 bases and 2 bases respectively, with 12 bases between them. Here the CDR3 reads CASSTAGENTEAFF. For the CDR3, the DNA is TGCGCCAGCAGCACGGCCGGGGAAAACACTGAAGCTTTCTTT.

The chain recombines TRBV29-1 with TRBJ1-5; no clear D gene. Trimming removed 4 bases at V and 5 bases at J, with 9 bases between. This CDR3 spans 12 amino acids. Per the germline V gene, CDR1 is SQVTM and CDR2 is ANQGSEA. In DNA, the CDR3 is TGCAGCGTTGTAGAGGGTGATCAGCCCCAGCATTTT. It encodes CSVVEGDQPQHF.

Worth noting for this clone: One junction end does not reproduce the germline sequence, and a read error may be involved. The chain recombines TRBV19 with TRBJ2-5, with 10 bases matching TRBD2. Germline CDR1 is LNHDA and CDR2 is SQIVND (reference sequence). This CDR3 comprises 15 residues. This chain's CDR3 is CASSRGLAYQETQYF. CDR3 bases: TGTGCCAGTAGTAGGGGACTAGCGTATCAAGAGACCCAATACTTC.

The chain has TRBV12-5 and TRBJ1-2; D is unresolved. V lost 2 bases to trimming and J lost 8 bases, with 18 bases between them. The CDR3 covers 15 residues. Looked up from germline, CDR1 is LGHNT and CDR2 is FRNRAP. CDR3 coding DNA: TGTGCTAGTGGTTTGATACCTAACACTATCGGCGGCTACACCTTC. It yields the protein CASGLIPNTIGGYTF.

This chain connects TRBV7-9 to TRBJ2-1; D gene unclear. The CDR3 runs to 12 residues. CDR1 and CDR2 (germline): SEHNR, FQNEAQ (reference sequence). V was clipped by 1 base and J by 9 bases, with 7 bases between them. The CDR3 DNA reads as TGTGCCAGCAGCTTAGGTGCAGGTGAGCAGTTCTTC. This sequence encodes CASSLGAGEQFF.

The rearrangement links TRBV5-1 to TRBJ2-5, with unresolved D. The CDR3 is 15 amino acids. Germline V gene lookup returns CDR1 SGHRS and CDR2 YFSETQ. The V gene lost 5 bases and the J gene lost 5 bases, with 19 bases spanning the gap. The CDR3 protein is CASRHGESLGETQYF. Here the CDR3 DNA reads TGCGCCAGCAGGCACGGCGAGTCTTTAGGGGAGACCCAGTACTTC.

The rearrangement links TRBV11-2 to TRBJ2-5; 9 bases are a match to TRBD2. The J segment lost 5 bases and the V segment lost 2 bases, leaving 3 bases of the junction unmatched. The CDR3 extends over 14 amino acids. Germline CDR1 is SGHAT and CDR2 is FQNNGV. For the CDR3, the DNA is TGTGCCAGCAGCTTATCTGGACTAGCGGAGACCCAGTACTTC. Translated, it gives CASSLSGLAETQYF.

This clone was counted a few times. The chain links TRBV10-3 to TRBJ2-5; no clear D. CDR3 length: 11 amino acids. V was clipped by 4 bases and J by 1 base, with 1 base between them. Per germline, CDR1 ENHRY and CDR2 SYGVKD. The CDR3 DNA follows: TGTGCCATCAGTGCCCAAGAGACCCAGTACTTC. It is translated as CAISAQETQYF.

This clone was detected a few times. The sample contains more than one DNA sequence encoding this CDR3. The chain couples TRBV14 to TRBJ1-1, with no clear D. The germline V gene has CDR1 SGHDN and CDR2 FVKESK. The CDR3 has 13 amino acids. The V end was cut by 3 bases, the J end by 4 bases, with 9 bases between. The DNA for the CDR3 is TGTGCCAGCAGCCAGTCCTCCCGCACTGAAGCTTTCTTT. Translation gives CASSQSSRTEAFF.

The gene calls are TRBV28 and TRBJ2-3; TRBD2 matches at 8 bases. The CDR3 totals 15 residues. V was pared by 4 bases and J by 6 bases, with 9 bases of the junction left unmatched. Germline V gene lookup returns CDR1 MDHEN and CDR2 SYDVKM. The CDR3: CASSSSGGAADTQYF. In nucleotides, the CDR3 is TGTGCCAGCAGTTCCAGCGGGGGAGCCGCCGATACGCAGTATTTT.

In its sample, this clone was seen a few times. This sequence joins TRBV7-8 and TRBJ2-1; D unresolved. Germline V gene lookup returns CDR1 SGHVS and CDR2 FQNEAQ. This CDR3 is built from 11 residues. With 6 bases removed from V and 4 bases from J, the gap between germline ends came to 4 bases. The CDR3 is CASRLYNEQFF. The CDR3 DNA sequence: TGTGCCAGCAGACTGTACAATGAGCAGTTCTTC.

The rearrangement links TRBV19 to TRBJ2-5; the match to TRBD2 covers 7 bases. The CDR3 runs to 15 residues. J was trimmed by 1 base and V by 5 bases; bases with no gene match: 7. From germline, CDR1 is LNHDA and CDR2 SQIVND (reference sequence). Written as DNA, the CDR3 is TGTGCCAGTAGTTTGACGGGGGGACTCCAAGAGACCCAGTACTTC. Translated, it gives CASSLTGGLQETQYF.

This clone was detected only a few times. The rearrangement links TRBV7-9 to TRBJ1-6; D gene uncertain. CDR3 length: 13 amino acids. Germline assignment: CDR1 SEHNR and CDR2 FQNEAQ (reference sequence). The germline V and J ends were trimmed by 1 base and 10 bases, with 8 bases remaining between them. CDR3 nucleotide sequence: TGTGCCAGCAGCTTAGTGGGGAACTCACCCCTCCACTTT. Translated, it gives CASSLVGNSPLHF.

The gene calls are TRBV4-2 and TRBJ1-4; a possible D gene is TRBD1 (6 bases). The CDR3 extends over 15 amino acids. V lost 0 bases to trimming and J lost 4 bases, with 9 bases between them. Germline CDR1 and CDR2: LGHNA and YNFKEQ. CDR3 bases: TGTGCCAGCAGCCAAGAAACAGGGAATAATGAAAAACTGTTTTTT. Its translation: CASSQETGNNEKLFF.

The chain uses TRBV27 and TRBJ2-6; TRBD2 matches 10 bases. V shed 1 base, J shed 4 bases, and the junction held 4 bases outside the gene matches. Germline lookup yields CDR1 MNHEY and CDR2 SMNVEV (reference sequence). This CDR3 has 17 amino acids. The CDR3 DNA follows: TGTGCCAGCAGTTTATTCAGCGGGGGGGCCGGGGCCAACGTCCTGACTTTC. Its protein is CASSLFSGGAGANVLTF. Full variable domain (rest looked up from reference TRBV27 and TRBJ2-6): EAQVTQNPRYLITVTGKKLTVTCSQNMNHEYMSWYRQDPGLGLRQIYYSMNVEVTDKGDVPEGYKVSRKEKRNFPLILESPSPNQTSLYFCASSLFSGGAGANVLTFGAGSRLTVL.

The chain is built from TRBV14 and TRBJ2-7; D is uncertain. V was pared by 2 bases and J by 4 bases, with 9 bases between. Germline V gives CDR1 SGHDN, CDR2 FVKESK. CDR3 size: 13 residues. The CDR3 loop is CASSQSLEYEQYF. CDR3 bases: TGTGCCAGCAGCCAAAGCCTAGAGTACGAGCAGTACTTC.

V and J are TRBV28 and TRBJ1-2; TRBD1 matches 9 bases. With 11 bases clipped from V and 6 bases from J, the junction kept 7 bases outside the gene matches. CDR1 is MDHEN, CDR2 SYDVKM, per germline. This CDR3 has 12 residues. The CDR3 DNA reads TGTGCCCACCGGAGGACAGGGGATGGCTACACCTTC. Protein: CAHRRTGDGYTF.

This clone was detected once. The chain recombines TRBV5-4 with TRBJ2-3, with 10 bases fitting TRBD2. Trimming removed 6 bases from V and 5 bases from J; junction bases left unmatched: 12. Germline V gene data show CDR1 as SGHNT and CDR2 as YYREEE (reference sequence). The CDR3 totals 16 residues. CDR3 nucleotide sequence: TGTGCCAGCACCATTGCGCCTAGCGGGGGTGGAGATACGCAGTATTTT. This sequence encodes CASTIAPSGGGDTQYF.

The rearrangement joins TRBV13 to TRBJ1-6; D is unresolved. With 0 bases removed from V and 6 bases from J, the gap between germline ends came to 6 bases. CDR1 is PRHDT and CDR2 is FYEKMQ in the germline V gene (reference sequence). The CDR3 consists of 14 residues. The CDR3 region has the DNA TGTGCCAGCAGCTTAGGACAGATTAATTCACCCCTCCACTTT. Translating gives CASSLGQINSPLHF.

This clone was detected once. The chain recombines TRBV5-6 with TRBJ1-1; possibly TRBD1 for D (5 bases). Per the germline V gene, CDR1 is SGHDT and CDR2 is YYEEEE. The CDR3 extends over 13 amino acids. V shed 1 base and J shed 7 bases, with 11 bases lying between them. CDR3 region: CASSLSAGGEAFF. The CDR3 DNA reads TGTGCCAGCAGCTTGTCCGCGGGGGGTGAAGCTTTCTTT.